In this sample, the clone carrying this T cell receptor beta chain turned up many times. TCRdb reanalyzed the PCR reads via MiXCR. The table shows about 33,000 clones, with 15% to 20% occurring only once. No treatment of any kind had been given to any patient before thyroid surgery. The data stem from a study of metastatic and nonmetastatic thyroid tumors. The receptor was derived from a male donor with papillary thyroid cancer or a benign thyroid nodule (not recorded which). Some clones in this sample may be carry-over from other donors' samples. The material sequenced was blood.

CDR3 in DNA: TGCGCCAGCAGCTTGTGGGACGAAAACTATGGCTACACCTTC. Its protein product is CASSLWDENYGYTF. V is TRBV5-1 and J is TRBJ1-2, with D possibly TRBD1 on 5 matching bases. This CDR3 comprises 14 residues. V was shortened by 1 base and J by 2 bases, with 9 bases between the two germline ends. Germline CDR1 SGHRS, CDR2 YFSETQ.